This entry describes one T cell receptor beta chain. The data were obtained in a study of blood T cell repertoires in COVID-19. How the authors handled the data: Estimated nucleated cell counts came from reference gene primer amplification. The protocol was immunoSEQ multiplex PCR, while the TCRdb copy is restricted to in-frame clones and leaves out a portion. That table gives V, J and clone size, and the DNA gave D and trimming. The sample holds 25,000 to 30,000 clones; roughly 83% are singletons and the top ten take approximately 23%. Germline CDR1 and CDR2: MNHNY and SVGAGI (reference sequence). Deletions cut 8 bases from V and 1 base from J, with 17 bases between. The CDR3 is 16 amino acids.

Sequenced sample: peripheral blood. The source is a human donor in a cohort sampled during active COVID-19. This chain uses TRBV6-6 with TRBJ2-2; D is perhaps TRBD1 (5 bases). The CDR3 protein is CASLSPKTGNTGELFF. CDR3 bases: TGTGCCAGCCTTAGCCCTAAAACAGGGAACACCGGGGAGCTGTTTTTT.